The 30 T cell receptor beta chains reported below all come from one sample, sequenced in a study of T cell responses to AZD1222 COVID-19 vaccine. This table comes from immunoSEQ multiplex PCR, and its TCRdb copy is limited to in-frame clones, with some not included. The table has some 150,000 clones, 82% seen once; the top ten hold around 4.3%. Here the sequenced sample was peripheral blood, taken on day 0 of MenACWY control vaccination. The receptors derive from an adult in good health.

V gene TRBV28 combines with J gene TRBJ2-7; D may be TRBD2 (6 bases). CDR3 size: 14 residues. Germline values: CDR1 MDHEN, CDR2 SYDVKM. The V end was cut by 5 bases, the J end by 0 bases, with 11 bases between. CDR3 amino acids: CASSAVGGSYEQYF. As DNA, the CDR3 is TGTGCCAGCAGTGCCGTGGGGGGCTCCTACGAGCAGTACTTC.

The CDR3 is CASPDQASGVKEQYF. In DNA form, the CDR3 reads TGTGCCAGTCCTGACCAGGCTAGCGGGGTGAAAGAGCAGTACTTC. This rearrangement joins TRBV13 to TRBJ2-7; 9 positions match TRBD2. The CDR3 consists of 15 residues. CDR1 PRHDT and CDR2 FYEKMQ come from the germline V gene (reference sequence). V trimming: 9 bases; J trimming: 7 bases; junction bases outside the gene matches: 16.

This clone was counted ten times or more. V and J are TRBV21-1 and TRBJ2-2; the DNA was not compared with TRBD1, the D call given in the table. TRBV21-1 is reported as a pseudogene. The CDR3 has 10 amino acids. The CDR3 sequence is CASKNRELFF. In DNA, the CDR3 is TGTGCCAGCAAGAACAGGGAGCTGTTTTTT.

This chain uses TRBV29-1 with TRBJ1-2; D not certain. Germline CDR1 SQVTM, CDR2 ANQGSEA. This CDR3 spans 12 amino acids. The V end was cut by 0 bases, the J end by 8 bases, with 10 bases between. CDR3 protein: CSVEDRWGGYTF. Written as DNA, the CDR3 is TGCAGCGTTGAAGATCGCTGGGGAGGCTACACCTTC. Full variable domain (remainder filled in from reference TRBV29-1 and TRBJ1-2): SAVISQKPSRDICQRGTSLTIQCQVDSQVTMMFWYRQQPGQSLTLIATANQGSEATYESGFVIDKFPISRPNLTFSTLTVSNMSPEDSSIYLCSVEDRWGGYTFGSGTRLTVV.

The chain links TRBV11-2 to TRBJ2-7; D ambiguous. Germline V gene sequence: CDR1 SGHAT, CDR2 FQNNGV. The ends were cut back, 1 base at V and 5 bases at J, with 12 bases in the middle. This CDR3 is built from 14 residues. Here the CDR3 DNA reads TGTGCCAGCAGCTTAGGCCCCCGGTCGGACGAGCAGTACTTC. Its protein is CASSLGPRSDEQYF. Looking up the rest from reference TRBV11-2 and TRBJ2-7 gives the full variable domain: EAGVAQSPRYKIIEKRQSVAFWCNPISGHATLYWYQQILGQGPKLLIQFQNNGVVDDSQLPKDRFSAERLKGVDSTLKIQPAKLEDSAVYLCASSLGPRSDEQYFGPGTRLTVT.

In nucleotides, the CDR3 is TGTGCCAGCAGCTTAGTTGGGCGTACAACTAATGAAAAACTGTTTTTT. Protein product: CASSLVGRTTNEKLFF. The chain uses TRBV7-8 and TRBJ1-4; no reliable D call. Trimming cost V 1 base and J 0 bases, with 9 bases left between them. Germline V gene sequence: CDR1 SGHVS, CDR2 FQNEAQ. The CDR3 sequence is 16 residues long.

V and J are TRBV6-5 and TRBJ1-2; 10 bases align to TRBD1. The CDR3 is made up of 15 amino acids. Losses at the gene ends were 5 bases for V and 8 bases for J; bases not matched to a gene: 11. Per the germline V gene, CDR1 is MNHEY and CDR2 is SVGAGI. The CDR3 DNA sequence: TGTGCCAGCAGTCCGACCCTCGACAGGGGGCAAGGCTACACCTTC. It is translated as CASSPTLDRGQGYTF.

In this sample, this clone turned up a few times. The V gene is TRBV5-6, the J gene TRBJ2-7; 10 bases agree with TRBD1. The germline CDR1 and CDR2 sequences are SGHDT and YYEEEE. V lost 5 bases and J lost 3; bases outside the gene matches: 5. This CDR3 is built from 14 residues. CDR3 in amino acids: CASREGQGNYEQYF. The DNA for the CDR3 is TGTGCCAGCAGAGAGGGACAGGGGAACTACGAGCAGTACTTC.

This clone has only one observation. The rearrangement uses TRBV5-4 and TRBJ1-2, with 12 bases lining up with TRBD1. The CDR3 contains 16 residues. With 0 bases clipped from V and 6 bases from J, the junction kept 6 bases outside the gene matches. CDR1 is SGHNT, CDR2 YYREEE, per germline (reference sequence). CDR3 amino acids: CASSLARGQGANGYTF. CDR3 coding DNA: TGTGCCAGCAGCTTGGCCAGGGGACAGGGGGCCAATGGCTACACCTTC.

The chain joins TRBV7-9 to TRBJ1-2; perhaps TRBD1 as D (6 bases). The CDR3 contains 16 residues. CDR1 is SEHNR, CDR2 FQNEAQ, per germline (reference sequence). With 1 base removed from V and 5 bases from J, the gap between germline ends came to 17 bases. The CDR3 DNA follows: TGTGCCAGCAGCTTAGGGGATGCAGGGGCTCTTTATGGCTACACCTTC. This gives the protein CASSLGDAGALYGYTF.

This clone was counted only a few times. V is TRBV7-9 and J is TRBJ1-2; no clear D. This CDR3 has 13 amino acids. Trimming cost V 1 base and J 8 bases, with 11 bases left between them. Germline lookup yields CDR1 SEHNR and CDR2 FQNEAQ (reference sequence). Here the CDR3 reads CASSLGQESGYTF. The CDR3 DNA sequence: TGTGCCAGCAGCTTAGGCCAGGAAAGCGGCTACACCTTC.

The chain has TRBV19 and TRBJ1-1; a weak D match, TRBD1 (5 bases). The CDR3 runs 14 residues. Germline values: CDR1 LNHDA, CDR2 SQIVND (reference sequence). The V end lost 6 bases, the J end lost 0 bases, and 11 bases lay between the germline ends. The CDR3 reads CASSERQLNTEAFF. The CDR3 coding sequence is TGTGCCAGTAGCGAGCGACAGTTGAACACTGAAGCTTTCTTT.

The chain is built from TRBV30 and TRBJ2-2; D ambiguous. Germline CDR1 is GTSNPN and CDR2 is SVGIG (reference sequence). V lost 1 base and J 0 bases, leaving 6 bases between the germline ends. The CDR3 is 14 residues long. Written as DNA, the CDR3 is TGTGCCTGGAGTGCCCTACCGAACACCGGGGAGCTGTTTTTT. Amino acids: CAWSALPNTGELFF.

The CDR3 reads CASSRDATNEKLFF. CDR3 coding DNA: TGTGCCAGCAGCCGGGATGCAACTAATGAAAAACTGTTTTTT. V gene TRBV6-5 combines with J gene TRBJ1-4, with unresolved D. Germline loops: CDR1 MNHEY, CDR2 SVGAGI. V was clipped by 6 bases and J by 0 bases, with 8 bases between them. This CDR3 has 14 residues.

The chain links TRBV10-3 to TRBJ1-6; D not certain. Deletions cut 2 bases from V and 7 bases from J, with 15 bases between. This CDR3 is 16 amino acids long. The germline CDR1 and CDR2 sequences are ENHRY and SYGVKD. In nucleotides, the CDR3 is TGTGCCATCAGTGAGAATATAGCGGCCCGGAATTCACCCCTCCACTTT. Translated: CAISENIAARNSPLHF.

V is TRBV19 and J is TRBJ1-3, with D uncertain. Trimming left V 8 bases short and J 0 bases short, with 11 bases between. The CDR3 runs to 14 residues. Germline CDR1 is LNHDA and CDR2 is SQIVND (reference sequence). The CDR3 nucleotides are TGTGCCAGTGAGCCAATCCGCTCTGGAAACACCATATATTTT. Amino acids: CASEPIRSGNTIYF.

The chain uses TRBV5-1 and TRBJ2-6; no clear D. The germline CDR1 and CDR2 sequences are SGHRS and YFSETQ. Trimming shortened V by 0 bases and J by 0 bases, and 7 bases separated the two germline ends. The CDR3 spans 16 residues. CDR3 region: CASSLGGSSGANVLTF. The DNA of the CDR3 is TGCGCCAGCAGCTTGGGCGGCAGCTCTGGGGCCAACGTCCTGACTTTC.

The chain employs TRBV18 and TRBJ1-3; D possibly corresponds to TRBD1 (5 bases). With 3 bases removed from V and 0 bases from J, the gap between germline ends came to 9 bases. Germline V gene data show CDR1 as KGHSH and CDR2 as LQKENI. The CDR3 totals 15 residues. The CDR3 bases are TGTGCCAGCTCACCCGACAGAGCCTCTGGAAACACCATATATTTT. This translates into CASSPDRASGNTIYF.

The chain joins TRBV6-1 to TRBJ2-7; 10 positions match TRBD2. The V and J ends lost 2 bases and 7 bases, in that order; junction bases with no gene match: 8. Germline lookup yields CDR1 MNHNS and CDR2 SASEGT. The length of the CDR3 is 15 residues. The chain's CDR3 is CASSEQAGGRWEQYV. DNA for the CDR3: TGTGCCAGCAGTGAACAAGCGGGGGGGCGGTGGGAGCAGTACGTC.

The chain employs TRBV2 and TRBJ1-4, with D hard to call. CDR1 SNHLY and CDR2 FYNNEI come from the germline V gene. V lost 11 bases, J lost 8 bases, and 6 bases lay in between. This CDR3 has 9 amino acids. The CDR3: CAVGEKLFF. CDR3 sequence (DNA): TGTGCCGTAGGAGAAAAACTGTTTTTT.

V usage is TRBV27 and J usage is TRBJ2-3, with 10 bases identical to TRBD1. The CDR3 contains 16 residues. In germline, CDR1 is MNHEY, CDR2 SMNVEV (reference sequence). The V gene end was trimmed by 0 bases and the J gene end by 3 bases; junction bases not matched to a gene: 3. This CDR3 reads CASSLSPGQGTDTQYF. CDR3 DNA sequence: TGTGCCAGCAGTTTATCGCCGGGACAGGGGACAGATACGCAGTATTTT.

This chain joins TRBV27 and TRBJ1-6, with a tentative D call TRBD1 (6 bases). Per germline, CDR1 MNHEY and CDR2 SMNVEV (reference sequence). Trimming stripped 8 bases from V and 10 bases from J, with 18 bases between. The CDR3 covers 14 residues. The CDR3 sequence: CASGLGGGRSPLHF. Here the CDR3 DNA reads TGTGCCAGCGGACTTGGTGGGGGGCGATCACCCCTCCACTTT.

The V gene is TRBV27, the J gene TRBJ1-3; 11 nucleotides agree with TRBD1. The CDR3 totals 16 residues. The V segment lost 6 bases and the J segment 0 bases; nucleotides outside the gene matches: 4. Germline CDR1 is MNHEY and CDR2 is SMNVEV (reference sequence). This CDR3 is CASSPGTGGSGNTIYF. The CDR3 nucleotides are TGTGCCAGCAGCCCCGGGACAGGGGGCTCTGGAAACACCATATATTTT.

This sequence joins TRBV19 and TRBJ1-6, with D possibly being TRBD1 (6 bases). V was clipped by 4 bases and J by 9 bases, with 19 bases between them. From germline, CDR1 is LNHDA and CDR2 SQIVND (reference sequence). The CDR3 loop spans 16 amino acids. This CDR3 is CASSNLDALGGSPLHF. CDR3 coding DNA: TGTGCCAGTAGTAACCTGGACGCCCTAGGGGGTTCACCCCTCCACTTT.

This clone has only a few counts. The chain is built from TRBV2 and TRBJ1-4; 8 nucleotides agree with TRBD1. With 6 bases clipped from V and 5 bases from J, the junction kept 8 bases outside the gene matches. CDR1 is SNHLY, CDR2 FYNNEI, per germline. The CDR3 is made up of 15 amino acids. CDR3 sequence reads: CASRDRDRRNEKLFF. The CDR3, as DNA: TGTGCCAGCAGGGACCGGGACAGGCGAAATGAAAAACTGTTTTTT.

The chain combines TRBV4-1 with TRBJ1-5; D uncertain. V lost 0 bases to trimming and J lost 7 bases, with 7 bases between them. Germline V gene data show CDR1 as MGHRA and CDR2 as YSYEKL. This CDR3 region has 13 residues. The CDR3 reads CASSQDRLQPQHF. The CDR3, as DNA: TGCGCCAGCAGCCAAGATAGGTTGCAGCCCCAGCATTTT.

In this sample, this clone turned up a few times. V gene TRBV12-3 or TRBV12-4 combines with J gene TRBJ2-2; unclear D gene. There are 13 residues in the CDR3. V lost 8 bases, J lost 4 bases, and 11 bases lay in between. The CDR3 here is CASGEHPTGELFF. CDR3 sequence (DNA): TGTGCCAGCGGGGAACATCCCACCGGGGAGCTGTTTTTT.

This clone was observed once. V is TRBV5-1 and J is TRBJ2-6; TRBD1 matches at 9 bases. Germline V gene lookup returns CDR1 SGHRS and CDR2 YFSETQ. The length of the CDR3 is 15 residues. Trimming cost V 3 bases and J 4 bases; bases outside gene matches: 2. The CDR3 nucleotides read TGCGCCAGCAGCTGGACAGGGGCAGGGGCCAACGTCCTGACTTTC. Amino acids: CASSWTGAGANVLTF. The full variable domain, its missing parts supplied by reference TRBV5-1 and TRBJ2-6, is KAGVTQTPRYLIKTRGQQVTLSCSPISGHRSVSWYQQTPGQGLQFLFEYFSETQRNKGNFPGRFSGRQFSNSRSEMNVSTLELGDSALYLCASSWTGAGANVLTFGAGSRLTVL.

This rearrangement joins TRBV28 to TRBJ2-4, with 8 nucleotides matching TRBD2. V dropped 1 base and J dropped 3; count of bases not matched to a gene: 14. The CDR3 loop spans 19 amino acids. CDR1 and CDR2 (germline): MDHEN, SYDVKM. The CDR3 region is CASSLFVRGGPLVKNIQYF. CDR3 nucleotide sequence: TGTGCCAGCAGTTTATTCGTCCGGGGGGGGCCGTTGGTCAAAAACATTCAGTACTTC.

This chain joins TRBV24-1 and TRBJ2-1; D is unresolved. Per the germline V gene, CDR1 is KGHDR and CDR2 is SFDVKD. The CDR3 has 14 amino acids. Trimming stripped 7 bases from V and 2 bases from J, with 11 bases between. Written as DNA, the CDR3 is TGTGCCACCAGCGACAATGGAGCCTACAATGAGCAGTTCTTC. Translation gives CATSDNGAYNEQFF.